The sequence of this T cell receptor beta chain was determined in a study of Graves' ophthalmopathy and Graves' hyperthyroidism. CDR3 regions of TCR beta were amplified from RNA transcripts. Second-round multiplex PCR followed a first-round RT-PCR using HTBI primers. Each CDR3 protein gets one entry after TCRdb re-called the multiplex PCR reads with MiXCR. The sample holds roughly 600,000 distinct CDR3 sequences, under 40% seen once. Of note for this clonotype: Its antigen remains unidentified.

The CDR3 is 15 residues long. J was trimmed by 7 bases and V by 4 bases; bases with no gene match: 6. Germline V lookup: CDR1 MNHEY, CDR2 SVGAGI. Points from the study as a whole: A model of 13 signatures distinguished ophthalmopathy from stable hyperthyroidism at approximately 89% sensitivity and 81.08% specificity.

The rearrangement links TRBV6-5 to TRBJ1-4; 10 bases are shared with TRBD1. The sequenced sample consisted of peripheral blood or thyroid tissue (not recorded which). The clonotype was recovered from an adult man with Graves' hyperthyroidism. The CDR3 DNA reads TGTGCCAGCAGTTCCCCGGGACAGGGGAGTGAAAAACTGTTTTTT. Its translation: CASSSPGQGSEKLFF.